The T cell receptor beta chain described here comes from a study of shared clonotypes between healthy human individuals. TCRdb keeps only in-frame clones here, not all; method: immunoSEQ multiplex PCR. The data show fewer than 1.8 million clones, around 98.5% seen once. V lost 6 bases, J lost 3 bases, and 10 bases stayed unmatched. The CDR3 consists of 16 residues. Germline CDR1 and CDR2: SEHNR and FQNEAQ (reference sequence). Sequences were obtained from naive CD4+ T cells sorted from blood. As for subset: CD45RA+ positively selected. This receptor was obtained from a man aged 25 to 40 in good health. This chain connects TRBV7-9 to TRBJ2-3; TRBD1 aligns across 9 bases. The CDR3 reads CASSESDRGKTDTQYF. Here the CDR3 DNA reads TGTGCCAGCAGTGAAAGTGACAGGGGGAAGACAGATACGCAGTATTTT.